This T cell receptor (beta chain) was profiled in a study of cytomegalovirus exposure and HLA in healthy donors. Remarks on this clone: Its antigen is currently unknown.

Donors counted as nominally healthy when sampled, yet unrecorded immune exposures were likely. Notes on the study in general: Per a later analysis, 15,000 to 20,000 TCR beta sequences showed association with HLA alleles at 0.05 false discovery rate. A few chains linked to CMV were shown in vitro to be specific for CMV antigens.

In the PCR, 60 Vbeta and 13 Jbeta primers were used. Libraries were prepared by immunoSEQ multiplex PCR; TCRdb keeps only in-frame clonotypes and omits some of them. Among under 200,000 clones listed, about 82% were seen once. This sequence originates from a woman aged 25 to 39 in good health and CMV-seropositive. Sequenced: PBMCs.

CDR3 region: CASRGLPVYFNTGELFF. Here the CDR3 DNA reads TGTGCCAGCAGGGGACTCCCGGTTTACTTCAACACCGGGGAGCTGTTTTTT. The V gene is TRBV2, the J gene TRBJ2-2; D possibly corresponds to TRBD2 (6 bases). The ends were cut back, 6 bases at V and 2 bases at J, with 19 bases in the middle. The CDR3 contains 17 residues. CDR1 is SNHLY and CDR2 is FYNNEI in the germline V gene.